Presented here are 20 T cell receptor beta chains from one specimen sequenced in a study of blood T cell repertoires in COVID-19. Data came from immunoSEQ multiplex PCR; TCRdb stores just in-frame clones and leaves some out. This table holds 300,000 to 400,000 clones, roughly 88% found once. The specimen sequenced was PBMCs or T cells enriched from blood (not recorded which). These receptors came from a woman aged 30 to 39 with acute COVID-19.

V gene TRBV18 combines with J gene TRBJ2-7, with 8 bases identical to TRBD1. Germline trimming cut 6 bases from V and 3 bases from J; bases unmatched to any gene: 13. This CDR3 spans 16 amino acids. The germline CDR1 and CDR2 sequences are KGHSH and LQKENI. CDR3 residues: CASSRRSTDRVYEQYF. CDR3 bases: TGTGCCAGCTCGCGAAGGTCCACGGACAGGGTCTACGAGCAGTACTTC.

The rearrangement links TRBV29-1 to TRBJ1-4; no reliable D call. This CDR3 has 12 amino acids. Germline V gene lookup returns CDR1 SQVTM and CDR2 ANQGSEA. Trimming stripped 2 bases from V and 8 bases from J, with 9 bases between. The CDR3 bases are TGCAGCGTTGAACCGGTCCGGGAAAAACTGTTTTTT. This encodes CSVEPVREKLFF.

To note about this clone: Other DNA sequences in this sample translate to the same CDR3. This chain connects TRBV2 to TRBJ1-5; D remains unclear. The V and J ends lost 4 bases and 2 bases respectively, with 6 bases between them. The CDR3 loop spans 13 amino acids. Germline V gene sequence: CDR1 SNHLY, CDR2 FYNNEI. This CDR3 is CASSVRGNQPQHF. The CDR3 DNA follows: TGTGCCAGCAGTGTACGGGGCAATCAGCCCCAGCATTTT.

The V call is TRBV5-6, the J call TRBJ2-5, with TRBD1 matching over 7 bases. V lost 4 bases and J lost 2; bases outside the gene matches: 11. Germline-derived CDR1 and CDR2 are SGHDT and YYEEEE. CDR3 length: 16 amino acids. CDR3 DNA sequence: TGTGCCAGCAGCCCAGAACGAGACAGGGCTCAAGAGACCCAGTACTTC. Its protein is CASSPERDRAQETQYF.

The chain has TRBV30 and TRBJ2-4, with 7 positions matching TRBD1. Germline-derived CDR1 and CDR2 are GTSNPN and SVGIG (reference sequence). The CDR3 extends over 22 amino acids. Unmatched junction bases numbered 23, after V lost 0 bases and J lost 0 bases. The DNA of the CDR3 is TGTGCCTGGAGTGTACAGTCTTGGAAAGGGACAGTACAGACTCTAGCCAAAAACATTCAGTACTTC. Translated: CAWSVQSWKGTVQTLAKNIQYF.

The chain joins TRBV7-3 to TRBJ1-6; D not certain. V was cut by 2 bases and J by 7 bases, with 12 bases left in between. This CDR3 is 15 amino acids long. Germline loops: CDR1 SGHTA, CDR2 FQGTGA. The CDR3 nucleotides are TGTGCCAGCAGCTTATCGCAGTCCTCCAATTCACCCCTCCACTTT. This translates into CASSLSQSSNSPLHF.

This clone appeared a single time. CDR3: CASSPPSVYTEAFF. The DNA of the CDR3 is TGTGCCAGCTCACCACCGTCGGTTTACACTGAAGCTTTCTTT. The chain combines TRBV18 with TRBJ1-1; D gene ambiguous. This CDR3 is 14 amino acids long. Germline CDR1 and CDR2: KGHSH and LQKENI. The germline V and J ends were trimmed by 0 bases and 3 bases, with 8 bases remaining between them.

The chain combines TRBV1 with TRBJ1-5; the table names TRBD1, a call not compared with the DNA. TRBV1 is labeled a pseudogene. The CDR3 has 18 residues. CDR3 nucleotide sequence: TGCACCAGCAGCGGTATGAAGGGGGCGGCTTATAGCAATCAGCCCCAGCATTTT. Its protein product is CTSSGMKGAAYSNQPQHF.

The chain couples TRBV5-1 to TRBJ2-1; 12 bases fit TRBD2. This CDR3 has 16 amino acids. Germline CDR1 SGHRS, CDR2 YFSETQ. V lost 4 bases and J lost 4; bases outside the gene matches: 6. The CDR3 here is CASSERLAGVYNEQFF. In DNA, the CDR3 is TGCGCCAGCAGCGAAAGACTAGCGGGGGTTTACAATGAGCAGTTCTTC.

The CDR3 loop is CASSFGTEHGYTF. CDR3 nucleotide sequence: TGTGCCAGCAGCTTCGGGACAGAACATGGCTACACCTTC. The rearrangement links TRBV7-9 to TRBJ1-2; TRBD1 matches 7 bases. Per the germline V gene, CDR1 is SEHNR and CDR2 is FQNEAQ (reference sequence). The CDR3 loop spans 13 amino acids. V dropped 3 bases and J dropped 6; count of bases not matched to a gene: 4. Complete variable domain (other parts from reference TRBV7-9 and TRBJ1-2): DTGVSQNPRHKITKRGQNVTFRCDPISEHNRLYWYRQTLGQGPEFLTYFQNEAQLEKSRLLSDRFSAERPKGSFSTLEIQRTEQGDSAMYLCASSFGTEHGYTFGSGTRLTVV.

CDR3 DNA sequence: TGTGCCAGCAGCTGGACAGGGGGCGCGTACTATGGCTACACCTTC. The encoded protein is CASSWTGGAYYGYTF. This rearrangement joins TRBV13 to TRBJ1-2; 11 bases match TRBD1. CDR3 length: 15 amino acids. Germline V gives CDR1 PRHDT, CDR2 FYEKMQ (reference sequence). The V segment lost 4 bases and the J segment 3 bases; nucleotides outside the gene matches: 4.

The rearrangement links TRBV7-2 to TRBJ1-5; 7 nucleotides line up with TRBD1. Unmatched junction bases numbered 10, after V lost 5 bases and J lost 3 bases. CDR3 length: 16 residues. Germline V gene sequence: CDR1 SGHTA, CDR2 FQGNSA. The CDR3 sequence is CASSRQPGGNNQPQHF. The CDR3 DNA sequence: TGTGCCAGCAGCCGCCAACCAGGGGGGAACAATCAGCCCCAGCATTTT.

This clone was seen a single time. The chain joins TRBV19 to TRBJ1-2; 10 bases match TRBD1. Trimming at V came to 9 bases and at J to 8 bases, leaving 9 bases not matched to a gene. The germline V gene has CDR1 LNHDA and CDR2 SQIVND (reference sequence). CDR3 size: 13 residues. CDR3: CASGDRGKPGYTF. The DNA for the CDR3 is TGTGCCAGCGGGGACAGGGGAAAACCCGGCTACACCTTC.

The chain recombines TRBV29-1 with TRBJ1-2; the D gene is possibly TRBD1 (6 bases). Between the trimmed V and J ends, which lost 2 bases and 8 bases, there was a span of 15 bases. The CDR3 is 13 residues long. The V gene's germline CDR1 is SQVTM and CDR2 ANQGSEA. The CDR3 loop reads CSVERSGGRGYTF. The CDR3 DNA reads TGCAGCGTTGAAAGGAGCGGGGGCCGGGGCTACACCTTC.

This rearrangement joins TRBV6-5 to TRBJ1-2, with 7 bases identical to TRBD1. The CDR3 has 14 residues. The germline V gene has CDR1 MNHEY and CDR2 SVGAGI. V lost 6 bases and J lost 6; bases outside the gene matches: 10. The CDR3 nucleotides are TGTGCCAGCAGCCGCCCTTCGGACAGGAATGGCTACACCTTC. Protein sequence: CASSRPSDRNGYTF.

This clone was seen only a few times. The chain couples TRBV4-2 to TRBJ2-7; D might be TRBD2 (6 bases). Trimming cost V 0 bases and J 2 bases, with 8 bases left between them. This CDR3 region has 14 residues. Germline CDR1 reads LGHNA; CDR2 reads YNFKEQ. As DNA, the CDR3 is TGTGCCAGCAGCCAAGAGCGGGGTACCTACGAGCAGTACTTC. Protein sequence: CASSQERGTYEQYF.

This sequence joins TRBV3-1 (or the pseudogene TRBV3-2) and TRBJ2-5; possibly TRBD2 for D (5 bases). V lost 1 base and J lost 5, with 14 bases in between. Germline CDR1 reads LGHDT; CDR2 reads YNNKEL (reference sequence). The CDR3 runs 15 residues. The CDR3 protein is CASSQAWGDRETQYF. CDR3 nucleotides: TGTGCCAGCAGCCAAGCCTGGGGAGATAGGGAGACCCAGTACTTC.

This chain joins TRBV19 and TRBJ2-6; D gene ambiguous. V was cut by 3 bases and J by 2 bases, with 8 bases left in between. CDR1 and CDR2 from the germline V gene are LNHDA and SQIVND (reference sequence). The CDR3 is 15 residues long. CDR3 sequence: CASSISSAGANVLTF. In DNA form, the CDR3 reads TGTGCCAGTAGTATCTCGTCCGCTGGGGCCAACGTCCTGACTTTC.

The chain combines TRBV9 with TRBJ1-5, with D maybe TRBD1 (5 bases). The germline V gene encodes CDR1 SGDLS and CDR2 YYNGEE. This CDR3 spans 16 amino acids. V was pared by 2 bases and J by 7 bases, with 19 bases between. The CDR3 DNA reads TGTGCCAGCAGCGTGGGAGTAGGTGGGGGGGAACAGCCCCAGCATTTT. This gives the protein CASSVGVGGGEQPQHF. Full variable domain (outside the CDR3, taken from reference TRBV9 and TRBJ1-5): DSGVTQTPKHLITATGQRVTLRCSPRSGDLSVYWYQQSLDQGLQFLIQYYNGEERAKGNILERFSAQQFPDLHSELNLSSLELGDSALYFCASSVGVGGGEQPQHFGDGTRLSIL.

The V gene is TRBV24-1, the J gene TRBJ2-2; D might be TRBD1 (5 bases). The CDR3 is 13 residues long. V was clipped by 5 bases and J by 4 bases, with 7 bases between them. Germline CDR1 reads KGHDR; CDR2 reads SFDVKD. The CDR3 nucleotides read TGTGCCACCAGTGCCAGGGCCACCGGGGAGCTGTTTTTT. Its protein product is CATSARATGELFF.